This T cell receptor beta chain was retrieved from a study of cytomegalovirus exposure and HLA in healthy donors. A word on this clone: Its specificity is unknown.

Whole-study results and caveats: One later analysis reportedly identified an Asian-associated ancestry cluster that showed fewer N-insertions than the approximately 700-donor mean. Across donors, most TCRs were seen rarely, yet some public ones were widespread. In an earlier analysis, most TCR beta V segments were productive about 87% or about 30% of the time.

CDR1 is SGHTA and CDR2 is FQGTGA in the germline V gene. The V and J ends lost 1 base and 8 bases, in that order; junction bases with no gene match: 8. CDR3 length: 15 residues. The study ran its PCR with 60 Vbeta and 13 Jbeta primers. Data came from immunoSEQ multiplex PCR; TCRdb stores just in-frame clones and leaves some out. The profile shows roughly 100,000 clones, around 76% of them singletons. This clonotype originated in a man between 40 and 49 years old in good health and CMV-seropositive. The V gene is TRBV7-3, the J gene TRBJ2-1; TRBD2 aligns across 7 bases. Sequenced material: PBMCs. The CDR3 DNA reads as TGTGCCAGCAGCTTAAGCGGGGGTACCGGAGATGAGCAGTTCTTC. Protein product: CASSLSGGTGDEQFF.